This T cell receptor (beta chain) was observed in a study of metastatic and nonmetastatic thyroid tumors. TCRdb re-analyzed the PCR reads through MiXCR. Of more than 35,000 clones listed, about 13% are singletons. Among the patients, none had received any treatment before thyroid surgery. A word on this clone: A much larger clone lies one base from this, so it may be a read error.

This CDR3 is built from 15 residues. Germline CDR1 is DFQATT and CDR2 is SNEGSKA (reference sequence). The receptor was derived from a female donor with papillary thyroid cancer or a benign thyroid nodule (not recorded which). Some clones in this sample may be carry-over from other donors' samples. The sequencing input was blood. The chain is built from TRBV20-1 and TRBJ2-5; possibly TRBD1 or TRBD2 for D (5 bases each). CDR3 amino acids: CSVRVPGRPAETQYF. DNA for the CDR3: TGCAGTGTTAGAGTCCCGGGACGCCCCGCAGAGACCCAGTACTTC.